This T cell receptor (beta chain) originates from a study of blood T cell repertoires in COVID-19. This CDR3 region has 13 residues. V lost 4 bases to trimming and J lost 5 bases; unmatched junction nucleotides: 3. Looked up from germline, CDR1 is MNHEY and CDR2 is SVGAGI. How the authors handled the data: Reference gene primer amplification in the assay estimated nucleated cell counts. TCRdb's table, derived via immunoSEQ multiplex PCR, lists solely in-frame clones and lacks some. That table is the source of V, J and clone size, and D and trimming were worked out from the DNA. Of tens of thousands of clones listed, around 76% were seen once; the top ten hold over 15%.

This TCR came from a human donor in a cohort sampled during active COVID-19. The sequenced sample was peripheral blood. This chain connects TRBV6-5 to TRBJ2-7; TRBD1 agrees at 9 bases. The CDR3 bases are TGTGCCAGCAGTTCCGGGACAGGGCACGAGCAGTACTTC. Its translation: CASSSGTGHEQYF.